This entry lists 5 T cell receptor beta chains sequenced from one sample in a study of T cells in Graves' hyperthyroidism and ophthalmopathy. TCR beta CDR3 region amplification was performed from RNA transcripts. Carried out on the TCR CDR3, a first-round RT-PCR used the HTBI primer set. Using its own MiXCR run on the multiplex PCR reads, TCRdb lists one record per CDR3 protein. The data show about 350,000 distinct CDR3 sequences, 18% seen once. Sequenced sample: blood. Receptors were obtained from a woman aged 40 to 50 with Graves' ophthalmopathy.

This clonotype was counted at least ten times. V and J are TRBV6-5 and TRBJ1-2, with D perhaps TRBD1 (6 bases). CDR1 is MNHEY and CDR2 is SVGAGI in the germline V gene. V gave up 6 bases and J gave up 3 bases, with 17 bases separating them. The CDR3 totals 15 residues. The CDR3 nucleotides are TGTGCCAGCAGAGGGACATCGACGAGACACTATGGCTACACCTTC. Its protein product is CASRGTSTRHYGYTF.

This clonotype was picked up many times. The gene calls are TRBV11-2 and TRBJ2-7, with 7 bases fitting TRBD2. This CDR3 spans 15 amino acids. Germline lookup yields CDR1 SGHAT and CDR2 FQNNGV. J lost 3 bases, V lost 7 bases, and 12 bases had no gene match. The CDR3 DNA reads as TGTGCCAGCATCCCCGGGGGAGGGATGGGCTACGAGCAGTACTTC. The encoded protein is CASIPGGGMGYEQYF. The full variable domain, completed using reference TRBV11-2 and TRBJ2-7, is EAGVAQSPRYKIIEKRQSVAFWCNPISGHATLYWYQQILGQGPKLLIQFQNNGVVDDSQLPKDRFSAERLKGVDSTLKIQPAKLEDSAVYLCASIPGGGMGYEQYFGPGTRLTVT.

This clonotype was counted many times. V gene TRBV30 combines with J gene TRBJ2-2, with D unresolved. V lost 4 bases to trimming and J lost 8 bases, with 20 bases between them. Germline assignment: CDR1 GTSNPN and CDR2 SVGIG (reference sequence). This CDR3 comprises 15 residues. The CDR3 sequence: CAWTHPATQQGELFF. CDR3 bases: TGTGCCTGGACTCATCCCGCGACGCAACAGGGGGAGCTGTTTTTT.

The chain recombines TRBV20-1 with TRBJ1-6; no clear D gene. CDR3 size: 13 residues. V was clipped by 0 bases and J by 10 bases, with 10 bases between them. CDR1 DFQATT and CDR2 SNEGSKA come from the germline V gene (reference sequence). The CDR3 reads CSARDRVLSPLHF. The CDR3 nucleotides read TGCAGTGCTAGAGACCGGGTTCTCTCACCCCTCCACTTT.

This clonotype was seen ten or more times. The chain joins TRBV12-3 or TRBV12-4 to TRBJ2-4, with D possibly being TRBD1 or TRBD2 (5 bases each). The CDR3 consists of 13 residues. Trimming removed 3 bases at V and 11 bases at J, with 14 bases between. The CDR3 DNA is TGTGCCAGCAGTTTTCGGGGCTGGTCAGTTCAGTACTTC. This translates into CASSFRGWSVQYF.